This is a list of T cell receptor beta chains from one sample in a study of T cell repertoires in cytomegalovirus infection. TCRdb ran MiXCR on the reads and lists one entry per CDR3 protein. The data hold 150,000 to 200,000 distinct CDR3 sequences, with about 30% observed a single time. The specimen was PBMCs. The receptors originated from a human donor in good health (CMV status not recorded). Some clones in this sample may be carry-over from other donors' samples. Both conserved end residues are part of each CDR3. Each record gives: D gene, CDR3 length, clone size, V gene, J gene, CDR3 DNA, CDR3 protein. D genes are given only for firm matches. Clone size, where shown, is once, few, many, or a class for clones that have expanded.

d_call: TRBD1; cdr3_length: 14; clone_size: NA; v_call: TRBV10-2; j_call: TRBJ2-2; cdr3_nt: TGCGCCAGCAGTGTGGACAGGGTCGTTGGGGAGCTGTTTTTT; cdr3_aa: CASSVDRVVGELFF
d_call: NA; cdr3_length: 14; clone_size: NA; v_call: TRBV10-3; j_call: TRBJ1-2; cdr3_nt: TGTGCCATCGGGGGGGGAGACGCCGGCTATGGCTACACCTTC; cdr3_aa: CAIGGGDAGYGYTF
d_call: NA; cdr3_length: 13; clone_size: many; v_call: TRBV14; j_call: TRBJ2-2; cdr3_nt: TGTGCCACCAGACTGGGGGGCACCGGGGAGCTGTTTTTT; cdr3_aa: CATRLGGTGELFF
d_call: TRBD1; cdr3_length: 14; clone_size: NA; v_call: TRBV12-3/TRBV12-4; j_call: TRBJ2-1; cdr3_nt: TGTGCCAGCTATCGACAGGGACGGGGCAATGAGCAGTTCTTC; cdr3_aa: CASYRQGRGNEQFF
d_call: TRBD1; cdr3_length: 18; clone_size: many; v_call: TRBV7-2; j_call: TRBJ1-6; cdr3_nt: TGTGCCAGCAGCCCTAGGACAGGGTTGTGGGCCTATAATTCACCCCTCCACTTT; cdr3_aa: CASSPRTGLWAYNSPLHF
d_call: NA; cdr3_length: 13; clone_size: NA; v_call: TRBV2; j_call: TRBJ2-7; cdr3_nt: TGTGCCAGCAGTAACAACCGGGGCGCTGAGCAGTACTTC; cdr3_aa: CASSNNRGAEQYF
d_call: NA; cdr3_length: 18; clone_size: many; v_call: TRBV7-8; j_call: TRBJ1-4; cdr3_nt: TGTGCCAGCAGCCCGCGACAGGTGCCCAGGACCTTGGAGGAAAAACTGTTTTTT; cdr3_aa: CASSPRQVPRTLEEKLFF
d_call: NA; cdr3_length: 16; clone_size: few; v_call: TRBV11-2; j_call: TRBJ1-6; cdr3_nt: TGTGCCAGCAGCTTATTACGGCCCTCCTATAATTCACCCCTCCACTTT; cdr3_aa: CASSLLRPSYNSPLHF
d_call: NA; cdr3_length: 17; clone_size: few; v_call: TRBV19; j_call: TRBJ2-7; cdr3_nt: TGTGCCAGTAGTGCGATAAGGGGGGGACAGCACTCCTACGAGCAGTACTTC; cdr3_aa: CASSAIRGGQHSYEQYF
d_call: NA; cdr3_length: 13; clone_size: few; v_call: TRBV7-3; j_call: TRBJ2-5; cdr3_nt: TGTGCCAGCAGCTTAAACCCCGGAGAGACCCAGTACTTC; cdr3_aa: CASSLNPGETQYF
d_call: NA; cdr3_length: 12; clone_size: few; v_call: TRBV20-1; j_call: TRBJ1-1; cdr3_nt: TGCAGTGCTTCGGACAGAGGAGCTGAAGCTTTCTTT; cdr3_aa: CSASDRGAEAFF
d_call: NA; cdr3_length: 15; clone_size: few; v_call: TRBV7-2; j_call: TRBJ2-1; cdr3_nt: TGTGCCAGCAGCTTAGACCAGGGGGGAAACAATGAGCAGTTCTTC; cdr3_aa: CASSLDQGGNNEQFF
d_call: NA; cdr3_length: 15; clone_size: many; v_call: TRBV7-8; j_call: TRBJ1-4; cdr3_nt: TGTGCCAGCAGCTTAGTAGGGGAGGTCGATGAAAAACTGTTTTTT; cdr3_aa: CASSLVGEVDEKLFF
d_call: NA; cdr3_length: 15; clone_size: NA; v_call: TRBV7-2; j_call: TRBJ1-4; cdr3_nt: TGTGCCAGCAGCTTAGTGGGAACAACTAATGAAAAACTGTTTTTT; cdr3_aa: CASSLVGTTNEKLFF
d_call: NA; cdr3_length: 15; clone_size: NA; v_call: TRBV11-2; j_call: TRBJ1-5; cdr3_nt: TGTGCCAGCAGCTTGGGAGGGGAGAGCAATCAGCCCCAGCATTTT; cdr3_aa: CASSLGGESNQPQHF
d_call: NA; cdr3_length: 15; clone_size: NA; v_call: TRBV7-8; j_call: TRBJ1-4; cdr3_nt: TGTGCCAGCAGCTTGGAATGGCGGCATAATGAAAAACTGTTTTTT; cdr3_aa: CASSLEWRHNEKLFF
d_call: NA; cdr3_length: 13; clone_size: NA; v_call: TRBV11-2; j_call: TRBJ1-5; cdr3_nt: TGTGCCAGCAGCTTAGGCTGGGATCAGCCCCAGCATTTT; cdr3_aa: CASSLGWDQPQHF
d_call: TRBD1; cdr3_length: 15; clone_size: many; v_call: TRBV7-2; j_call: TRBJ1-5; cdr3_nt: TGTGCCAGCAGCTTCTGGACAGGGGCCGGGCAGCCCCAGCATTTT; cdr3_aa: CASSFWTGAGQPQHF
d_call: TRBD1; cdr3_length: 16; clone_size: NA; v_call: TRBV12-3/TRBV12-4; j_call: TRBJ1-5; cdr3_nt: TGTGCCAGCACCACCGGGACAGGGGAGAGCAATCAGCCCCAGCATTTT; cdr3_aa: CASTTGTGESNQPQHF
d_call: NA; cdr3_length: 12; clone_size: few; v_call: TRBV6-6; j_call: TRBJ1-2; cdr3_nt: TGTGCCAGCACCGACGTGGATTACGGCTACACCTTC; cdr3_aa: CASTDVDYGYTF
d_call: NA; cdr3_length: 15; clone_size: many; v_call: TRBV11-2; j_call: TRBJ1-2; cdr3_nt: TGTGCCAGCAGCCCCCTCGGAGAGGCTGACTATGGCTACACCTTC; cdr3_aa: CASSPLGEADYGYTF
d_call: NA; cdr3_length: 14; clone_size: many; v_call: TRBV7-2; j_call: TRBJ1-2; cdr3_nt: TGTGCCAGCAGCTTAGTCAAGGGGATCTATGGCTACACCTTC; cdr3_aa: CASSLVKGIYGYTF
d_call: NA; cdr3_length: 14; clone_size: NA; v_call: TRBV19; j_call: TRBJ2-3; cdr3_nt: TGTGCCAGTAGTGGACAGCCACCCACAGATACGCAGTATTTT; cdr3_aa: CASSGQPPTDTQYF
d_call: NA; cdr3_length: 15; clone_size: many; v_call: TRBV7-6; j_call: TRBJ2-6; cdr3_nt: TGTGCCAGCAGCACGACTCTATCTGGGGCCAACGTCCTGACTTTC; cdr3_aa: CASSTTLSGANVLTF
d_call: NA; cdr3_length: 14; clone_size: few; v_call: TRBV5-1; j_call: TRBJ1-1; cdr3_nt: TGCGCCAGCAGCTTGACAGCGGAGAACACTGAAGCTTTCTTT; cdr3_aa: CASSLTAENTEAFF
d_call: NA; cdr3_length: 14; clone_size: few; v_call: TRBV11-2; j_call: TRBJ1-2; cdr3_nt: TGTGCCAGCAGCTTAGGGGGGCAGAGCTATGGCTACACCTTC; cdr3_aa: CASSLGGQSYGYTF
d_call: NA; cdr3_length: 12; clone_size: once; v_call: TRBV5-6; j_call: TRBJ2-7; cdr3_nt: TGTGCCAGCAGCCGGAACAGGGACGAGCAGTACTTC; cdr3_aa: CASSRNRDEQYF
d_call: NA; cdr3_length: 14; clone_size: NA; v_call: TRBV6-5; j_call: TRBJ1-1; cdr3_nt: TGTGCCGCTAGGACAGTCACGGGAAGCGATGAAGCTTTCTTT; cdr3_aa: CAARTVTGSDEAFF
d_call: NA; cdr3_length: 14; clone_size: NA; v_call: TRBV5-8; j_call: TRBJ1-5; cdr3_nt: TGTGCCAGCAGCGGCGAGGGATTGGATCAGCCCCAGCATTTT; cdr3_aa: CASSGEGLDQPQHF
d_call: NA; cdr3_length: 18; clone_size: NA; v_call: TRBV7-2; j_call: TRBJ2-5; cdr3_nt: TGTGCCAGCAGCTTAGGGGTTGGAGGGGGGGCAGGCCAAGAGACCCAGTACTTC; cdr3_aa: CASSLGVGGGAGQETQYF
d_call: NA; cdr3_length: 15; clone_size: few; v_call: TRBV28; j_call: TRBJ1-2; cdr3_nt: TGTGCCAGCAGTTCCCCCATCGGGGGAGCTACCGGCTACACCTTC; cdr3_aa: CASSSPIGGATGYTF
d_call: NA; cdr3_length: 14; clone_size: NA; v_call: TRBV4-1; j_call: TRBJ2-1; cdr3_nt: TGCGCCAGCAGCCAGTCCAGGACAAACAATGAGCAGTTCTTC; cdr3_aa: CASSQSRTNNEQFF
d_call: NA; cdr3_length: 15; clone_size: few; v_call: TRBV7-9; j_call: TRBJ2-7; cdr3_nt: TGTGCCAGCAGCCGCTCCGGTCAGGGACTGTACGAGCAGTACTTC; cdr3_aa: CASSRSGQGLYEQYF
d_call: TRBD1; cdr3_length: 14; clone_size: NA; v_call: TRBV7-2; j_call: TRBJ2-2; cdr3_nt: TGTGCCAGCAGCCTGGCAGGGGGAAGGAGAGAGCTGTTTTTT; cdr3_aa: CASSLAGGRRELFF
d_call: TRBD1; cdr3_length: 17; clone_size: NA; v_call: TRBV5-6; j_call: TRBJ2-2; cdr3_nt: TGTGCCAGCATCTTGGGAGGACAGGGAGGAAGCACCGGGGAGCTGTTTTTT; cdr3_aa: CASILGGQGGSTGELFF
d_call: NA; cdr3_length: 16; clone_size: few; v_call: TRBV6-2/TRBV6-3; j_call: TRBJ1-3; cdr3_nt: TGTGCCAGCAGCTCCCCTGGACATCTCTCTGGAAACACCATATATTTT; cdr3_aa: CASSSPGHLSGNTIYF
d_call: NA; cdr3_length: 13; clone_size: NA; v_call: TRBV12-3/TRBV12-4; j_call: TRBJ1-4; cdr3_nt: TGTGCCAGCAGGGGGACGGTTAATGAAAAACTGTTTTTT; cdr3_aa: CASRGTVNEKLFF
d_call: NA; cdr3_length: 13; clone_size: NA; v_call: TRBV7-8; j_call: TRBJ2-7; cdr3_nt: TGTGCCAGCAGCTCACGCGGGATTCCCGAGCAGTACTTC; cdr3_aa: CASSSRGIPEQYF
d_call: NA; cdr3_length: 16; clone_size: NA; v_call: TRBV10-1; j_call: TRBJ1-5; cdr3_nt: TGCGCCAGCAGTGCGGGACGGGGATATAGCAATCAGCCCCAGCATTTT; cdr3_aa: CASSAGRGYSNQPQHF